These 18 T cell receptor beta chains came from one sample sequenced in a study of T-cell reconstitution after alpha-beta-depleted transplantation in children. TCRbeta library construction was performed incorporating unique molecular identifiers. Each CDR3 protein is one row after TCRdb ran MiXCR on the PCR reads. The sample holds a few hundred thousand distinct CDR3 sequences, about 9.4% seen once. Material: PBMCs from the stem cell graft donor, obtained from the stem cell graft. Receptors originate from a human donor who donated a stem cell graft to a child with acute lymphoblastic leukemia.

The chain employs TRBV5-8 and TRBJ2-1; no clear D. CDR1 and CDR2 from the germline V gene are SGHTS and YDEGEE. There are 15 residues in the CDR3. Trimming took 2 bases from V and 6 from J, leaving 15 bases between them. The CDR3 sequence: CASSFLYGGLNEQFF. The CDR3 DNA reads TGTGCCAGCAGCTTCTTATACGGTGGGCTCAATGAGCAGTTCTTC.

This clonotype was seen more than once but under ten times. This chain uses TRBV4-1 with TRBJ2-1; TRBD2 matches at 10 bases. This CDR3 spans 17 amino acids. Trimming removed 4 bases from V and 0 bases from J; junction bases left unmatched: 6. Per germline, CDR1 MGHRA and CDR2 YSYEKL. The CDR3 loop is CASSLKPSGSSYNEQFF. CDR3 bases: TGCGCCAGCAGCCTGAAGCCTAGCGGGAGCTCCTACAATGAGCAGTTCTTC.

The V and J genes are TRBV6-1 and TRBJ2-3; D possibly matches TRBD1 or TRBD2 (5 bases each). Between the trimmed V and J ends, which lost 3 bases and 1 base, there was a span of 8 bases. This CDR3 comprises 14 residues. Germline V gene data show CDR1 as MNHNS and CDR2 as SASEGT. CDR3 sequence reads: CASSDVGGTDTQYF. The CDR3 coding sequence is TGTGCCAGCAGTGATGTGGGGGGCACAGATACGCAGTATTTT.

This clonotype was seen ten or more times. The chain carries TRBV7-2 and TRBJ1-5, with 7 bases aligning to TRBD1. V lost 8 bases and J lost 4; bases outside the gene matches: 5. Germline V CDR1 and CDR2: SGHTA, FQGNSA. There are 13 residues in the CDR3. The CDR3 loop is CASGVRGNQPQHF. The DNA for the CDR3 is TGTGCCAGCGGCGTCAGGGGGAATCAGCCCCAGCATTTT.

This clonotype appeared a few times. The chain couples TRBV11-1 to TRBJ2-1; 12 bases map to TRBD1. The CDR3 is made up of 16 amino acids. After removal of 3 bases from V and 8 bases from J, the junction contained 8 bases not matched to a gene. Germline assignment: CDR1 SGHAT and CDR2 FQDESV (reference sequence). The CDR3 DNA reads TGTGCCAGCAGCTTGGGGACAGGGGGCGCCGCGGATGAGCAGTTCTTC. It is translated as CASSLGTGGAADEQFF.

V usage is TRBV7-9 and J usage is TRBJ2-7; D may be TRBD1 (5 bases). This CDR3 region has 13 residues. Trimming took 4 bases from V and 5 from J, leaving 12 bases between them. CDR1 and CDR2 from the germline V gene are SEHNR and FQNEAQ (reference sequence). The CDR3 reads CASSSPGYHEQYF. Written as DNA, the CDR3 is TGTGCCAGCAGCTCCCCAGGGTACCACGAGCAGTACTTC.

This clonotype has ten or more counts. This sequence joins TRBV10-3 and TRBJ2-1, with 9 bases fitting TRBD2. Germline CDR1 is ENHRY and CDR2 is SYGVKD. The CDR3 has 14 residues. After removal of 9 bases from V and 4 bases from J, the junction contained 7 bases not matched to a gene. CDR3 loop: CAISSGRTYNEQFF. The CDR3 region has the DNA TGTGCCATAAGTAGCGGGAGAACGTACAATGAGCAGTTCTTC.

There are a few counts of this clonotype. This chain uses TRBV3-1 with TRBJ2-3; TRBD2 might be the D (6 bases). The CDR3 is 11 residues long. V was shortened by 5 bases and J by 9 bases, with 9 bases between the two germline ends. From germline, CDR1 is LGHDT and CDR2 YNNKEL (reference sequence). This CDR3 is CASSGTLTQYF. In DNA form, the CDR3 reads TGTGCCAGCAGCGGGACTTTAACGCAGTATTTT.

This CDR3 is CASSRDRDGYVQYTQYF. The CDR3 DNA reads as TGCGCCAGCAGCCGCGACAGGGACGGCTACGTTCAGTATACGCAGTATTTT. The V gene is TRBV5-1, the J gene TRBJ2-3; 7 bases line up with TRBD1. In germline, CDR1 is SGHRS, CDR2 YFSETQ. The V gene end was trimmed by 4 bases and the J gene end by 7 bases; junction bases not matched to a gene: 18. The CDR3 is made up of 17 amino acids. The whole variable domain, filled in from reference TRBV5-1 and TRBJ2-3, reads KAGVTQTPRYLIKTRGQQVTLSCSPISGHRSVSWYQQTPGQGLQFLFEYFSETQRNKGNFPGRFSGRQFSNSRSEMNVSTLELGDSALYLCASSRDRDGYVQYTQYFGPGTRLTVL.

As regards this clonotype: A much more abundant neighbour one base away suggests this may be a read error. The genes are TRBV7-2 and TRBJ1-3, with 7 positions matching TRBD1. CDR3 length: 14 residues. Germline lookup yields CDR1 SGHTA and CDR2 FQGNSA. Trimming at V came to 5 bases and at J to 4 bases, leaving 5 bases not matched to a gene. CDR3 loop: CASSTGTAGNTIYF. The CDR3 bases are TGTGCCAGCAGCACAGGGACAGCAGGAAACACCATATATTTT.

This clonotype has a count of ten or more. The V gene is TRBV12-3 or TRBV12-4, the J gene TRBJ1-4; 7 bases fit TRBD1. Trimming removed 1 base from V and 1 base from J; junction bases left unmatched: 0. This CDR3 has 15 residues. In DNA, the CDR3 is TGTGCCAGCAGTTTAGGGGACAGAACTAATGAAAAACTGTTTTTT. Translated: CASSLGDRTNEKLFF.

This chain connects TRBV7-3 to TRBJ2-1, with D possibly TRBD2 on 6 matching bases. The V end was cut by 4 bases, the J end by 1 base, with 11 bases between. The CDR3 runs to 15 residues. From germline, CDR1 is SGHTA and CDR2 FQGTGA. The CDR3 sequence is CASSSERVSYNEQFF. The CDR3 DNA sequence: TGTGCCAGCAGCTCTGAGCGGGTATCCTACAATGAGCAGTTCTTC.

The chain recombines TRBV19 with TRBJ1-1; no clear D. CDR3 length: 13 amino acids. V was cut by 5 bases and J by 2 bases, with 9 bases left in between. CDR1 and CDR2 from the germline V gene are LNHDA and SQIVND (reference sequence). The CDR3 loop reads CASSWAENTEAFF. Written as DNA, the CDR3 is TGTGCCAGTAGTTGGGCAGAAAACACTGAAGCTTTCTTT.

The chain is built from TRBV30 and TRBJ1-1; TRBD1 is a possible D gene (5 bases). The CDR3 sequence is 13 residues long. CDR1 GTSNPN and CDR2 SVGIG come from the germline V gene (reference sequence). The V end lost 0 bases, the J end lost 4 bases, and 9 bases lay between the germline ends. The CDR3 sequence: CAWSVRGGTEAFF. The CDR3 nucleotides read TGTGCCTGGAGTGTAAGGGGCGGCACTGAAGCTTTCTTT.

This clonotype has just a few counts. V usage is TRBV5-1 and J usage is TRBJ2-5; possible D gene TRBD1, 5 bases. CDR3 length: 16 amino acids. V shed 0 bases and J shed 2 bases, with 14 bases lying between them. Per the germline V gene, CDR1 is SGHRS and CDR2 is YFSETQ. In nucleotides, the CDR3 is TGCGCCAGCAGCTTGGTCGGTGGGGCAAAGCAAGAGACCCAGTACTTC. Its protein is CASSLVGGAKQETQYF.

This clonotype was observed a handful of times. This chain connects TRBV20-1 to TRBJ1-1; D is unclear. V gave up 0 bases and J gave up 8 bases, with 13 bases separating them. The CDR3 is 13 residues long. Germline values: CDR1 DFQATT, CDR2 SNEGSKA (reference sequence). For the CDR3, the DNA is TGCAGTGCTAGAGATCTGAGTCTTCTCGAAGCTTTCTTT. This codes for CSARDLSLLEAFF.

This clonotype has at least ten counts. The chain is built from TRBV7-9 and TRBJ1-1; maybe TRBD1 (6 bases). Trimming removed 1 base from V and 5 bases from J, with 8 bases in between. Germline V CDR1 and CDR2: SEHNR, FQNEAQ (reference sequence). The CDR3 totals 13 residues. CDR3 DNA: TGTGCCAGCAGCTTAGAGGGGACAACTGAAGCTTTCTTT. This gives the protein CASSLEGTTEAFF.

This clonotype was found a few times. The chain recombines TRBV7-8 with TRBJ2-1; weak D call: TRBD2 (5 bases). Germline V CDR1 and CDR2: SGHVS, FQNEAQ. The CDR3 is made up of 14 amino acids. The V end lost 5 bases, the J end lost 4 bases, and 12 bases lay between the germline ends. CDR3 amino acids: CASSRGSIYNEQFF. Written as DNA, the CDR3 is TGTGCCAGCAGCCGGGGATCTATTTACAATGAGCAGTTCTTC.